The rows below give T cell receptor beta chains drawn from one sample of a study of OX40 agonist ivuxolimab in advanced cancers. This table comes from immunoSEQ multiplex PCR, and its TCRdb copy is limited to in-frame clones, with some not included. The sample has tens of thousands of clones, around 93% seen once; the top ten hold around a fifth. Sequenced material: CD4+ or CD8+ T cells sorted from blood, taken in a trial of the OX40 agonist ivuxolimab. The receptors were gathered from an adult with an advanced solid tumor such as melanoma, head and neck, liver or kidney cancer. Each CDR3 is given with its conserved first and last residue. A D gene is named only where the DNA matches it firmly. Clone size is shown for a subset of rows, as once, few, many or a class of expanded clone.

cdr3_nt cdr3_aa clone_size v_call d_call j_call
TGTGCCAGCAGCGTCGATCAGGGCCATGAGCAGTTCTTC CASSVDQGHEQFF NA TRBV9 NA TRBJ2-1
TGTGCCAGCACCTATAGGGGGGGTTCCTACAATGAGCAGTTCTTC CASTYRGGSYNEQFF once TRBV28 NA TRBJ2-1
TGTGCCAGCTCCCCCGGGACCTTTTCTGGGGCCAACGTCCTGACTTTC CASSPGTFSGANVLTF NA TRBV18 NA TRBJ2-6
TGCGCCAGCAGCCAAGAACGACCTCTAGCGGGGTCCTACGAGCAGTACTTC CASSQERPLAGSYEQYF NA TRBV4-3 TRBD2 TRBJ2-7
TGTGCCAGCAGCTCGTGGGGAGCTTATAATTCACCCCTCCACTTT CASSSWGAYNSPLHF once TRBV5-4 NA TRBJ1-6
TGTGCCAGTAGTACCGGACTGCCGGGGCTGTTTTTT CASSTGLPGLFF NA TRBV19 NA TRBJ2-2
TGTGCCAGCAGCCCTGAGACAGGGCGGAACACCGGGGAGCTGTTTTTT CASSPETGRNTGELFF NA TRBV11-2 TRBD1 TRBJ2-2
TGTGCCAGCAGCTTAGTGGGCACAGATACGCAGTATTTT CASSLVGTDTQYF NA TRBV7-9 NA TRBJ2-3
TGTGCCTTTGATTCGAGCGGGAGTAACCAAGAGACCCAGTACTTC CAFDSSGSNQETQYF NA TRBV30 TRBD2 TRBJ2-5
TGTGCCAGCAGCTTGGGAGGGTTTACGTTGGAGCAGTACTTC CASSLGGFTLEQYF NA TRBV5-6 NA TRBJ2-7
TGTGCCAGCAGCGCCCCCAGACAGGGCCGGAACACTGAAGCTTTCTTT CASSAPRQGRNTEAFF NA TRBV21-1 NA TRBJ1-1
TGTGCCAGCAGTTTTTCTAGCGGGACCGGGGAGCTGTTTTTT CASSFSSGTGELFF NA TRBV28 TRBD2 TRBJ2-2
TGTGCCAGCAGCTCTTGGGGGGGATGGCGGAACCCCGGGGAGCTGTTTTTT CASSSWGGWRNPGELFF NA TRBV7-4 TRBD2 TRBJ2-2
TGTGCCAGCAGTCTACAGGGGGCGAGGGAAAAACTGTTTTTT CASSLQGAREKLFF NA TRBV6-6 TRBD1 TRBJ1-4
TGTGCCAGCAGTTTATTTGGGACAATCTCGAGCGAGACCCAGTACTTC CASSLFGTISSETQYF NA TRBV27 NA TRBJ2-5
TGTGCCAGCAGTTACTCGGACTACGAGCAGTACTTC CASSYSDYEQYF NA TRBV6-5 NA TRBJ2-7
TGTGCCAGCAGCCTATTGACAGGGAATGCCGGGGAGCTGTTTTTT CASSLLTGNAGELFF once TRBV7-2 TRBD1 TRBJ2-2
TGTGCCAGCAGCCCGCTACTAGCGGGAGCACACGAGCAGTACTTC CASSPLLAGAHEQYF NA TRBV11-2 TRBD2 TRBJ2-7
TGTGCCAGCAGTTCGGCCCCGAGTGTAGATACGCAGTATTTT CASSSAPSVDTQYF NA TRBV27 NA TRBJ2-3
TGTGCCAGTAGTATAGGGCTAGGAAATCTCGTCTACGAGCAGTACTTC CASSIGLGNLVYEQYF NA TRBV19 NA TRBJ2-7
TGTGCCAGCAGCTTGGAGGAGGGGGGAGACCGCTCCTACGAGCAGTACTTC CASSLEEGGDRSYEQYF NA TRBV5-5 NA TRBJ2-7
TGTGCCAGCAGTGAATTTGGCAATACCTACGAGCAGTACTTC CASSEFGNTYEQYF NA TRBV2 NA TRBJ2-7
TGTGCCAGCAGCTTAGCCCAAAAGGTATACTACGAGCAGTACTTC CASSLAQKVYYEQYF NA TRBV7-2 NA TRBJ2-7
TGCGCCAGCAGCCAAGATAGGGCGGGAGTGCCCTACGAGCAGTACTTC CASSQDRAGVPYEQYF NA TRBV4-3 TRBD2 TRBJ2-7
TGTGCCAGCAGCTTGGGGACTAGCGGCACAGATACGCAGTATTTT CASSLGTSGTDTQYF NA TRBV7-6 TRBD2 TRBJ2-3
TGTGCCAGCAGCTTAGCCCTCCTCGACAATGAGCAGTTCTTC CASSLALLDNEQFF NA TRBV7-2 NA TRBJ2-1
TGTGCCAGCAGCGTTAGCGGGGGGGTGAAAGGAGAGACCCAGTACTTC CASSVSGGVKGETQYF NA TRBV9 TRBD2 TRBJ2-5
TGTGCCTGGAGTGTGACGGGAGTATCCGAGCAGTTCTTC CAWSVTGVSEQFF NA TRBV30 NA TRBJ2-1
TGTGCCAGCAGCTTGGAGGGCTATAGCACAGATACGCAGTATTTT CASSLEGYSTDTQYF NA TRBV11-2 NA TRBJ2-3
TGTGCCAGCAGCTTGACAGGAACCTACGAGCAGTACTTC CASSLTGTYEQYF NA TRBV5-4 NA TRBJ2-7
TGTGCCAGCAGCTTGCTCGGGGCGGGAGTTTCAGAGACCCAGTACTTC CASSLLGAGVSETQYF NA TRBV6-6 TRBD2 TRBJ2-5